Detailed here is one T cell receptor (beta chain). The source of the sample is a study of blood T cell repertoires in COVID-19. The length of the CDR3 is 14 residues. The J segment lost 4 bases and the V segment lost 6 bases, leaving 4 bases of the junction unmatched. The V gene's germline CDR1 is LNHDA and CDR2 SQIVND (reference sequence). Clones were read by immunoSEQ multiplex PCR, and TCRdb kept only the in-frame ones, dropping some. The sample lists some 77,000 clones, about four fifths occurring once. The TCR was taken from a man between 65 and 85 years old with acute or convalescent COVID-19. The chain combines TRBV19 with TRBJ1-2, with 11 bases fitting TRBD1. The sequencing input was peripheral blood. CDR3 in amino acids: CASRGDRGIYGYTF. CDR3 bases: TGTGCCAGTAGGGGGGACAGGGGGATCTATGGCTACACCTTC.